The subject of this entry is one T cell receptor (beta chain). The antigen is unknown. Regarding treatment: oral pan-JAK inhibitor, 5-10 mg twice daily. Following RNA extraction, reverse transcription yielded cDNA that acted as the sequencing template. TCRdb's table, derived via immunoSEQ multiplex PCR, lists solely in-frame clones and lacks some. Among some 190,000 clones listed, roughly 60% were seen once. The germline gives CDR1 SGHNT, CDR2 YYREEE (reference sequence). After removal of 4 bases from V and 6 bases from J, the junction contained 9 bases not matched to a gene. The CDR3 covers 15 residues. The data were taken from a study of CD8+ T cells in alopecia areata. Study results and caveats: Scalp lesions, especially in alopecia totalis/universalis, had higher clonality than normal scalp.

V and J are TRBV5-4 and TRBJ2-1, with 8 bases matching TRBD1. The source was CD4+ T cells sorted from blood, collected at week 24, from a patient treated with tofacitinib. The clonotype comes from a human donor with alopecia areata. CDR3 nucleotides: TGTGCCAGCAGCGGGACAGGACTCGGCAGCAATGAGCAGTTCTTC. Translating it yields CASSGTGLGSNEQFF.